The present entry profiles one TCR beta chain with its context. Assay: immunoSEQ multiplex PCR; the TCRdb copy retains only in-frame clones and omits some. The sample has approximately 120,000 clones; around 78% are singletons. The data stem from a study of blood T cell repertoires in COVID-19. Study-level information: Researchers got acute and convalescent COVID-19 samples from the United States, Italy and Spain.

The CDR3 sequence is 17 residues long. Germline V lookup: CDR1 LNHDA, CDR2 SQIVND (reference sequence). V trimming: 4 bases; J trimming: 3 bases; junction bases outside the gene matches: 8. The TCR originated in a woman aged 55 to 70 with acute or convalescent COVID-19. Sequenced: peripheral blood. The rearrangement uses TRBV19 and TRBJ1-3; 11 positions agree with TRBD1. The CDR3 nucleotides are TGTGCCAGTAGTAAAACCGGACAGGGGGCGCGTGGAAACACCATATATTTT. It translates to CASSKTGQGARGNTIYF.